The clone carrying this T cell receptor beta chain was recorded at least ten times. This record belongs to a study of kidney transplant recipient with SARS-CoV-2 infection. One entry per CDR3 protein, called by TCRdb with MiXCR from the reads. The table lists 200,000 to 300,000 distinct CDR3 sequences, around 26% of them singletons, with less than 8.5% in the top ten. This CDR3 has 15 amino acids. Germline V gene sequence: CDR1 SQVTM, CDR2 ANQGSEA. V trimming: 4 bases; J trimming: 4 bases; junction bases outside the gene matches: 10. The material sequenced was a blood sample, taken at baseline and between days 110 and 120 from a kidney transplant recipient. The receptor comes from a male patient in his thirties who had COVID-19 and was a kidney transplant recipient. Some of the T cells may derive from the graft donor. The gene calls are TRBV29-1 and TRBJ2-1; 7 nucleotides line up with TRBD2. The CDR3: CSVVSREEPYNEQFF. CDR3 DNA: TGCAGCGTTGTATCCCGGGAGGAGCCATACAATGAGCAGTTCTTC.